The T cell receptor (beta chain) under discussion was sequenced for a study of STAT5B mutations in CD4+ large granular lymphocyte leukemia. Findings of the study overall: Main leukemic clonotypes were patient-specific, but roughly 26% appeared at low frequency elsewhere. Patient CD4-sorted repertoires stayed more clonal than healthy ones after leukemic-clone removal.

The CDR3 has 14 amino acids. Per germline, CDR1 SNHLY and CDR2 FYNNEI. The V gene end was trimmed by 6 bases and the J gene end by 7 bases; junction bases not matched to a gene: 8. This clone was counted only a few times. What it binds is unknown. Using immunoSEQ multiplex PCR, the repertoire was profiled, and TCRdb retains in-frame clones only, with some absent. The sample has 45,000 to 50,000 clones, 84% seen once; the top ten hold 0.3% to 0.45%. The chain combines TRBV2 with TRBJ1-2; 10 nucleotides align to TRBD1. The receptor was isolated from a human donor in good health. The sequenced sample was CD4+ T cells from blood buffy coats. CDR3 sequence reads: CASRPRDRGFGYTF. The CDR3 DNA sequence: TGTGCCAGCAGGCCCCGGGACAGGGGTTTTGGCTACACCTTC.